This TCR beta chain was recovered during a study of T-cell memory formation after mild COVID-19. Study details: Clusters were largely donor specific.

MiXCR was run by TCRdb on the 5' RACE reads, yielding one entry per CDR3 protein. There are about 400,000 distinct CDR3 sequences in the sample; around a quarter occur only once, and 10% to 15% lies in the top ten. The CDR3 runs to 13 residues. The germline V gene encodes CDR1 MNHEY and CDR2 SVGAGI. V was cut by 2 bases and J by 7 bases, with 9 bases left in between. This clonotype was seen only once. This TCR came from an adult woman who had mild COVID-19 (a few samples of this study predate the infection). Cell type and time point are not known. Sequencing used PBMCs or a T cell subset sorted from them (not recorded which). The chain links TRBV6-5 to TRBJ1-5, with D possibly matching TRBD1 (5 bases). CDR3: CASSYERGQPQHF. The DNA of the CDR3 is TGTGCCAGCAGTTACGAGAGGGGACAGCCCCAGCATTTT.